The 25 T cell receptor beta chains in this list originate from one sample, sequenced in a study of shared clonotypes between healthy human individuals. Sequencing used immunoSEQ multiplex PCR; TCRdb keeps in-frame clones, though not all of them. The sample yields approximately 350,000 clones, about 74% seen once. Sequences were obtained from memory CD4+ T cells sorted from blood. As to subset: CD45RA-negative fraction. Every receptor here comes from a man aged 25-45 years in good health.

The V and J genes are TRBV4-2 and TRBJ2-7, with TRBD2 matching over 9 bases. V trimming: 0 bases; J trimming: 3 bases; junction bases outside the gene matches: 6. The CDR3 totals 16 residues. CDR1 is LGHNA and CDR2 is YNFKEQ in the germline V gene. The CDR3: CASSQDFTSGFYEQYF. CDR3 DNA sequence: TGTGCCAGCAGCCAAGATTTCACTAGCGGGTTCTACGAGCAGTACTTC.

The V call is TRBV7-9, the J call TRBJ2-2, with D possibly TRBD1 on 6 matching bases. This CDR3 has 16 residues. CDR1 and CDR2 (germline): SEHNR, FQNEAQ (reference sequence). Trimming shortened V by 2 bases and J by 6 bases, and 16 bases separated the two germline ends. The CDR3 DNA reads as TGTGCCAGCAGCTTAACAGGGACGGGGAAGGCCGGGGAGCTGTTTTTT. The encoded protein is CASSLTGTGKAGELFF.

The chain couples TRBV15 to TRBJ1-4; D is unresolved. From germline, CDR1 is LNHNV and CDR2 YYDKDF (reference sequence). This CDR3 has 14 residues. V was shortened by 1 base and J by 2 bases, with 5 bases between the two germline ends. CDR3: CATSRGDTNEKLFF. As DNA, the CDR3 is TGTGCCACCAGCAGAGGCGATACTAATGAAAAACTGTTTTTT. Variable domain in full (rest from reference TRBV15 and TRBJ1-4): DAMVIQNPRYQVTQFGKPVTLSCSQTLNHNVMYWYQQKSSQAPKLLFHYYDKDFNNEADTPDNFQSRRPNTSFCFLDIRSPGLGDTAMYLCATSRGDTNEKLFFGSGTQLSVL.

This chain links TRBV5-4 with TRBJ2-3, with D perhaps matching TRBD1 or TRBD2 (7 bases each). This CDR3 has 14 amino acids. The germline gives CDR1 SGHNT, CDR2 YYREEE (reference sequence). V gave up 4 bases and J gave up 5 bases, with 14 bases separating them. CDR3 protein: CASSQGGRLDTQYF. CDR3 nucleotides: TGTGCCAGCAGCCAGGGGGGGCGCTTAGATACGCAGTATTTT.

This clone came up a few times. The gene calls are TRBV25-1 and TRBJ1-4, with unresolved D. CDR1 and CDR2 (germline): MGHDK, SYGVNS. The CDR3 runs 17 residues. The germline V and J ends were trimmed by 6 bases and 8 bases, with 25 bases remaining between them. CDR3 loop: CASSTDPSQAKEEKLFF. DNA of the CDR3: TGTGCCAGCAGCACCGACCCCTCCCAGGCGAAGGAGGAAAAACTGTTTTTT.

The chain recombines TRBV7-2 with TRBJ2-5; 9 bases fit TRBD1. J was trimmed by 5 bases and V by 1 base; bases with no gene match: 5. The CDR3 contains 15 residues. The germline V gene has CDR1 SGHTA and CDR2 FQGNSA. The DNA for the CDR3 is TGTGCCAGCAGCTTAGTTACAGGGGGCATGGAGACCCAGTACTTC. It encodes CASSLVTGGMETQYF.

V and J are TRBV7-3 and TRBJ2-5; a possible D gene is TRBD2 (6 bases). This CDR3 is built from 15 residues. Per the germline V gene, CDR1 is SGHTA and CDR2 is FQGTGA. V was cut by 0 bases and J by 4 bases, with 12 bases left in between. CDR3 amino acids: CASSLTGTGAETQYF. The CDR3, as DNA: TGTGCCAGCAGCTTAACGGGCACGGGAGCAGAGACCCAGTACTTC.

V and J are TRBV7-3 and TRBJ1-1; D possibly corresponds to TRBD1 (5 bases). The V gene lost 5 bases and the J gene lost 7 bases, with 17 bases spanning the gap. The CDR3 totals 14 residues. The germline V gene encodes CDR1 SGHTA and CDR2 FQGTGA. The CDR3 reads CASSPTGTVHEAFF. The CDR3 nucleotides are TGTGCCAGCAGCCCCACCGGGACGGTGCATGAAGCTTTCTTT.

This chain links TRBV7-2 with TRBJ1-5, with 7 bases lining up with TRBD1. Germline CDR1 and CDR2: SGHTA and FQGNSA. With 5 bases clipped from V and 6 bases from J, the junction kept 10 bases outside the gene matches. The CDR3 extends over 15 amino acids. The CDR3 DNA sequence: TGTGCCAGCAGCCCCTCGACAGGGTTAATTCAGCCCCAGCATTTT. As protein: CASSPSTGLIQPQHF.

This clone came up a few times. V is TRBV7-8 and J is TRBJ1-4; no definite D call. The CDR3 loop spans 15 amino acids. In germline, CDR1 is SGHVS, CDR2 FQNEAQ. Trimming stripped 5 bases from V and 5 bases from J, with 15 bases between. The CDR3 here is CASSRTFTQNEKLFF. The CDR3 nucleotides are TGTGCCAGCAGCCGGACGTTCACTCAAAATGAAAAACTGTTTTTT.

This clone was observed once. This rearrangement joins TRBV11-2 to TRBJ2-3; TRBD2 agrees at 9 bases. V lost 4 bases, J lost 4 bases, and 6 bases stayed unmatched. CDR3 length equals 15 residues. The V gene's germline CDR1 is SGHAT and CDR2 FQNNGV. The CDR3 region is CASSSGLARADTQYF. The CDR3 DNA sequence: TGTGCCAGCAGCTCCGGACTAGCGAGGGCAGATACGCAGTATTTT.

The genes are TRBV10-2 and TRBJ2-1; 10 nucleotides match TRBD2. Trimming took 10 bases from V and 5 from J; bases not matched to a gene: 5. Germline CDR1 is WSHSY and CDR2 is SAAADI. The CDR3 totals 13 residues. In DNA, the CDR3 is TGCGCCACCAGGACTAGCGGTGACAATGAGCAGTTCTTC. The encoded protein is CATRTSGDNEQFF.

This chain uses TRBV28 with TRBJ2-6; the D is unclear. The V and J ends lost 3 bases and 2 bases respectively, with 20 bases between them. Looked up from germline, CDR1 is MDHEN and CDR2 is SYDVKM. This CDR3 has 19 residues. The CDR3 reads CASSFSFWTGRTGANVLTF. In DNA form, the CDR3 reads TGTGCCAGCAGTTTCTCCTTCTGGACCGGAAGGACTGGGGCCAACGTCCTGACTTTC. The whole variable domain, remainder taken from reference TRBV28 and TRBJ2-6, is DVKVTQSSRYLVKRTGEKVFLECVQDMDHENMFWYRQDPGLGLRLIYFSYDVKMKEKGDIPEGYSVSREKKERFSLILESASTNQTSMYLCASSFSFWTGRTGANVLTFGAGSRLTVL.

The gene calls are TRBV7-9 and TRBJ2-3; tentatively, D is TRBD1 (6 bases). Trimming stripped 5 bases from V and 6 bases from J, with 15 bases between. The CDR3 length is 14 residues. From germline, CDR1 is SEHNR and CDR2 FQNEAQ (reference sequence). The CDR3 DNA reads TGTGCCAGCAGCCCTCCAGGGGCCGCGGATACGCAGTATTTT. This sequence encodes CASSPPGAADTQYF.

The V gene is TRBV10-3, the J gene TRBJ2-3; D gene uncertain. Germline CDR1 reads ENHRY; CDR2 reads SYGVKD. This CDR3 has 15 amino acids. V was cut by 4 bases and J by 0 bases, with 11 bases left in between. This CDR3 reads CAISVGGSSTDTQYF. The CDR3 nucleotides read TGTGCCATCAGTGTTGGTGGCTCTAGCACAGATACGCAGTATTTT.

This chain joins TRBV10-3 and TRBJ2-5; TRBD2 matches 16 bases. The CDR3 extends over 18 amino acids. Germline CDR1 is ENHRY and CDR2 is SYGVKD. Trimming took 2 bases from V and 5 from J; bases not matched to a gene: 8. CDR3 nucleotide sequence: TGTGCCATCAGTGAGCCGCCGGGACTAGCGGGAGGGGGGGAGACCCAGTACTTC. It is translated as CAISEPPGLAGGGETQYF.

J is TRBJ2-2 and V is TRBV10-2; perhaps TRBD2 as D (7 bases). The germline V gene encodes CDR1 WSHSY and CDR2 SAAADI. The germline V and J ends were trimmed by 5 bases and 4 bases, with 14 bases remaining between them. The CDR3 covers 15 residues. The CDR3 region has the DNA TGCGCCAGCAGTAAGGAGGGGGAGGGCACCGGGGAGCTGTTTTTT. Amino acids: CASSKEGEGTGELFF.

V is TRBV5-4 and J is TRBJ1-2; D may be TRBD1 (5 bases). V was shortened by 2 bases and J by 8 bases, with 16 bases between the two germline ends. Germline lookup yields CDR1 SGHNT and CDR2 YYREEE (reference sequence). The CDR3 is 14 residues long. CDR3 DNA: TGTGCCAGCAGCTTAAAAAACCGGGACTCGGGCTACACCTTC. Translation: CASSLKNRDSGYTF.

This clone was recorded once. The CDR3 DNA follows: TGCGCCAGCAGCCAAGATTGGGACAGCGGGGTTTTGGATACGCAGTATTTT. Translating gives CASSQDWDSGVLDTQYF. This chain links TRBV4-3 with TRBJ2-3, with D possibly being TRBD1 or TRBD2 (7 bases each). The CDR3 runs 17 residues. With 0 bases removed from V and 6 bases from J, the gap between germline ends came to 19 bases. Germline CDR1 and CDR2: LGHNA and YSLEER.

The CDR3 nucleotides are TGCGCCAGCAGCTTGGTCACAGGGGCTAACGATGAGCAGTTCTTC. Translating it yields CASSLVTGANDEQFF. The gene calls are TRBV5-1 and TRBJ2-1; 7 bases are shared with TRBD1. This CDR3 spans 15 amino acids. Unmatched junction bases numbered 8, after V lost 0 bases and J lost 8 bases. Per germline, CDR1 SGHRS and CDR2 YFSETQ.

J is TRBJ2-7 and V is TRBV4-3; a weak D match, TRBD1 (7 bases). In germline, CDR1 is LGHNA, CDR2 YSLEER. The CDR3 runs to 15 residues. V shed 2 bases and J shed 3 bases, with 14 bases lying between them. CDR3 in DNA: TGCGCCAGCAGCCAACGGGGGACAGCCTACTACGAGCAGTACTTC. This sequence encodes CASSQRGTAYYEQYF.

The J gene is TRBJ2-7, the V gene TRBV7-9; D not certain. Per germline, CDR1 SEHNR and CDR2 FQNEAQ (reference sequence). The CDR3 is 13 amino acids. V lost 8 bases and J lost 1, with 12 bases in between. The CDR3 coding sequence is TGTGCCAGCGGTCTCCCAAAATCCTACGAGCAGTACTTC. Translated, it gives CASGLPKSYEQYF. The complete variable domain, with remaining parts taken from reference TRBV7-9 and TRBJ2-7, reads DTGVSQNPRHKITKRGQNVTFRCDPISEHNRLYWYRQTLGQGPEFLTYFQNEAQLEKSRLLSDRFSAERPKGSFSTLEIQRTEQGDSAMYLCASGLPKSYEQYFGPGTRLTVT.

CDR3 nucleotides: TGTGCCAGCAGGGACAGGGGCGGCGTGTACGAGCAGTACTTC. This translates into CASRDRGGVYEQYF. V gene TRBV28 combines with J gene TRBJ2-7; 9 nucleotides line up with TRBD1. J lost 4 bases, V lost 6 bases, and 7 bases had no gene match. Germline CDR1 and CDR2: MDHEN and SYDVKM. The CDR3 has 14 amino acids.

This clone was observed a few times. V and J are TRBV29-1 and TRBJ1-2; a weak D match, TRBD1 (6 bases). The V end lost 6 bases, the J end lost 7 bases, and 21 bases lay between the germline ends. The CDR3 extends over 14 amino acids. Germline CDR1 and CDR2: SQVTM and ANQGSEA. CDR3 sequence: CSVSFGLQGGGYTF. The CDR3 DNA is TGCAGCGTATCCTTCGGGTTACAGGGTGGTGGCTACACCTTC.

This clone has a count of ten or more. The gene calls are TRBV28 and TRBJ1-2; 7 bases line up with TRBD1. V dropped 6 bases and J dropped 0; count of bases not matched to a gene: 13. The CDR3 covers 17 residues. Germline V gene lookup returns CDR1 MDHEN and CDR2 SYDVKM. This CDR3 is CASSPNSGTATNYGYTF. CDR3 DNA sequence: TGTGCCAGCAGCCCTAACTCCGGGACAGCAACTAACTATGGCTACACCTTC.